Below, 32 T cell receptor beta chains from the same sample are listed, as sequenced in a study of cytomegalovirus exposure and HLA in healthy donors. Use of 60 Vbeta and 13 Jbeta primers characterized the PCR. Method: immunoSEQ multiplex PCR; TCRdb's copy keeps in-frame clones and lacks some. The sample consists of about 150,000 clones, 76% of them appearing once. The specimen was PBMCs. The origin of the receptors is a male donor in good health and CMV-seronegative.

This clone has just one count. This chain's CDR3 is CASSLAGTSGRNEQFF. CDR3 DNA sequence: TGTGCCAGCAGCTTGGCCGGGACTAGCGGGAGAAATGAGCAGTTCTTC. The chain joins TRBV11-3 to TRBJ2-1, with 14 bases that match TRBD2. Unmatched junction bases numbered 5, after V lost 3 bases and J lost 7 bases. CDR3 length: 16 residues. The germline CDR1 and CDR2 sequences are SGHNT and YENEEA.

The V and J genes are TRBV5-4 and TRBJ2-5, with a possible D match to TRBD1 (6 bases). Germline loops: CDR1 SGHNT, CDR2 YYREEE (reference sequence). The CDR3 contains 14 residues. V shed 4 bases and J shed 1 base, with 11 bases lying between them. This CDR3 is CASSLDRVQETQYF. The CDR3 bases are TGTGCCAGCAGCCTGGACAGAGTCCAAGAGACCCAGTACTTC.

This clone was observed a handful of times. The V gene is TRBV5-1, the J gene TRBJ1-3, with D possibly matching TRBD1 (6 bases). The CDR3 consists of 15 residues. The V and J ends lost 4 bases and 4 bases respectively, with 15 bases between them. Germline V CDR1 and CDR2: SGHRS, YFSETQ. CDR3 bases: TGCGCCAGCAGCCCCGCGACAGGCCGCGGAAACACCATATATTTT. The encoded protein is CASSPATGRGNTIYF.

As for this clone: At one of its ends the junction is not consistent with the germline gene, which may arise from a read error. This sequence joins TRBV28 and TRBJ2-1; 9 bases line up with TRBD2. Per germline, CDR1 MDHEN and CDR2 SYDVKM. The CDR3 length is 15 residues. CDR3 sequence: CASSLGTSRYNEQLF. CDR3 sequence (DNA): TGTGCCAGCAGTCTGGGGACTAGCAGATACAATGAGCAGCTCTTC.

The chain uses TRBV19 and TRBJ2-5; tentatively, D is TRBD2 (5 bases). The ends were cut back, 5 bases at V and 1 base at J, with 14 bases in the middle. The length of the CDR3 is 15 residues. Per germline, CDR1 LNHDA and CDR2 SQIVND (reference sequence). The CDR3 DNA reads as TGTGCCAGTAGTGGTAGACTAATGGGCCAAGAGACCCAGTACTTC. It is translated as CASSGRLMGQETQYF.

The V gene is TRBV5-1, the J gene TRBJ2-5; D gene unclear. Germline lookup yields CDR1 SGHRS and CDR2 YFSETQ. V lost 0 bases and J lost 2, with 5 bases in between. There are 13 residues in the CDR3. This CDR3 reads CASSLGSQETQYF. CDR3 coding DNA: TGCGCCAGCAGCTTGGGCAGTCAAGAGACCCAGTACTTC.

The chain recombines TRBV18 with TRBJ2-7, with D possibly matching TRBD1 (5 bases). Germline V gene lookup returns CDR1 KGHSH and CDR2 LQKENI. The CDR3 contains 14 residues. Trimming pared 5 bases from V and 6 bases from J, leaving 17 bases between. For the CDR3, the DNA is TGTGCCAGCTCATCCGAAGTGGGGCAGGGCGAGCAGTACTTC. This sequence encodes CASSSEVGQGEQYF.

This chain joins TRBV21-1 and TRBJ1-1. TRBV21-1 is termed a pseudogene. The CDR3 totals 16 residues. The CDR3 DNA sequence: TGTGCCAGCAGCAATGGGGGGACTAATAATGGCACTGAAGCTTTCTTT. Translated, it gives CASSNGGTNNGTEAFF.

The V and J genes are TRBV27 and TRBJ1-2, with D tentatively TRBD1 (6 bases). CDR1 and CDR2 from the germline V gene are MNHEY and SMNVEV (reference sequence). The CDR3 has 12 residues. V was clipped by 6 bases and J by 5 bases, with 10 bases between them. CDR3: CASSLRGYGYTF. CDR3 nucleotides: TGTGCCAGCAGCCTGAGGGGGTATGGCTACACCTTC.

This clone turned up a few times. The chain joins TRBV5-1 to TRBJ1-4; 8 bases are shared with TRBD1. The ends lost 4 bases at V and 5 bases at J; junction bases unmatched: 7. The germline CDR1 and CDR2 sequences are SGHRS and YFSETQ. The CDR3 covers 15 residues. The CDR3, as DNA: TGCGCCAGCAGCCAGGCAGGGGGCATGAATGAAAAACTGTTTTTT. It is translated as CASSQAGGMNEKLFF.

The chain combines TRBV6-1 with TRBJ2-3; maybe TRBD1 (5 bases). The CDR3 has 13 residues. Deletions cut 4 bases from V and 2 bases from J, with 7 bases between. Germline CDR1 is MNHNS and CDR2 is SASEGT. CDR3 nucleotides: TGTGCCAGCAGTGGGGGCTACACAGATACGCAGTATTTT. Its translation: CASSGGYTDTQYF.

The J gene is TRBJ2-1, the V gene TRBV7-2; the match to TRBD2 covers 13 bases. There are 15 residues in the CDR3. With 3 bases clipped from V and 9 bases from J, the junction kept 5 bases outside the gene matches. In germline, CDR1 is SGHTA, CDR2 FQGNSA. CDR3 residues: CASSFGLAGDFEQFF. The CDR3, as DNA: TGTGCCAGCAGCTTTGGACTAGCGGGAGACTTTGAGCAGTTCTTC. Based on the CDR3 plus reference TRBV7-2 and TRBJ2-1, the full variable domain is GAGVSQSPSNKVTEKGKDVELRCDPISGHTALYWYRQSLGQGLEFLIYFQGNSAPDKSGLPSDRFSAERTGGSVSTLTIQRTQQEDSAVYLCASSFGLAGDFEQFFGPGTRLTVL.

This chain joins TRBV7-9 and TRBJ2-3; TRBD2 agrees at 7 bases. Trimming at V came to 1 base and at J to 4 bases, leaving 5 bases not matched to a gene. This CDR3 is 15 amino acids long. Germline V gene sequence: CDR1 SEHNR, CDR2 FQNEAQ (reference sequence). The CDR3 DNA is TGTGCCAGCAGCTTAGACGGGGGGATCGCAGATACGCAGTATTTT. Residues: CASSLDGGIADTQYF.

The genes are TRBV19 and TRBJ2-7; 7 bases match TRBD1. The CDR3 has 15 amino acids. Germline V CDR1 and CDR2: LNHDA, SQIVND (reference sequence). V lost 6 bases to trimming and J lost 0 bases; unmatched junction nucleotides: 8. The CDR3 DNA reads TGTGCCAGTAGCTTCACAGGGGATCCCTCCTACGAGCAGTACTTC. Protein: CASSFTGDPSYEQYF.

J is TRBJ2-5 and V is TRBV18; D not certain. The DNA end favors TRBJ2-7, so the J call may be wrong. Per germline, CDR1 KGHSH and CDR2 LQKENI. The CDR3 consists of 11 residues. The CDR3 DNA reads TGTGCCAGCCCCGCCACCTACGAGCAGTACTTC. Amino acid sequence: CASPATYEQYF.

CDR3 nucleotides: TGTGCCAGCAGTGGGGGACGGGGAGGCACGCAGTATTTT. Its protein is CASSGGRGGTQYF. The chain joins TRBV6-4 to TRBJ2-3; a weak D match, TRBD2 (6 bases). CDR1 MRHNA and CDR2 SNTAGT come from the germline V gene. The CDR3 extends over 13 amino acids. The germline V and J ends were trimmed by 4 bases and 9 bases, with 14 bases remaining between them.

This clone was seen a few times. The rearrangement uses TRBV30 and TRBJ1-1; TRBD1 is a possible D gene (5 bases). The CDR3 has 12 residues. Trimming stripped 3 bases from V and 10 bases from J, with 15 bases between. Germline CDR1 GTSNPN, CDR2 SVGIG (reference sequence). The CDR3: CAWSAGLIGAFF. CDR3 sequence (DNA): TGTGCCTGGAGCGCAGGGCTGATCGGAGCTTTCTTT.

This clone was seen a single time. The chain has TRBV10-3 and TRBJ2-7; the match to TRBD2 covers 9 bases. With V trimmed by 6 bases and J by 3 bases, 6 bases remained unmatched. The germline CDR1 and CDR2 sequences are ENHRY and SYGVKD. The CDR3 sequence is 14 residues long. The CDR3 coding sequence is TGTGCCATCAGGAGTAGCGGGGGAAACTACGAGCAGTACTTC. Protein product: CAIRSSGGNYEQYF.

The genes are TRBV19 and TRBJ2-1; 14 bases are a match to TRBD2. Germline V CDR1 and CDR2: LNHDA, SQIVND (reference sequence). This CDR3 comprises 19 residues. The junction had 10 bases not matched to a gene; V was cut back by 5 bases and J by 1 base. CDR3 residues: CASSALTSGRAHSYNEQFF. The CDR3 DNA sequence: TGTGCCAGTAGTGCTTTGACTAGCGGGAGGGCCCATTCCTACAATGAGCAGTTCTTC.

The chain couples TRBV7-9 to TRBJ1-5; perhaps TRBD1 as D (5 bases). Germline values: CDR1 SEHNR, CDR2 FQNEAQ (reference sequence). There are 14 residues in the CDR3. The germline V and J ends were trimmed by 3 bases and 6 bases, with 12 bases remaining between them. CDR3 protein: CASSLAGRAQPQHF. Here the CDR3 DNA reads TGTGCCAGCAGCTTGGCAGGGAGGGCTCAGCCCCAGCATTTT.

This chain's CDR3 is CASTDEGSSTDTQYF. The CDR3, as DNA: TGTGCCAGCACCGATGAGGGATCAAGCACAGATACGCAGTATTTT. The chain couples TRBV5-4 to TRBJ2-3; D may be TRBD2 (5 bases). This CDR3 comprises 15 residues. CDR1 and CDR2 (germline): SGHNT, YYREEE (reference sequence). V was trimmed by 6 bases and J by 0 bases, leaving 14 bases between them.

V usage is TRBV29-1 and J usage is TRBJ2-3; TRBD1 matches at 8 bases. The J segment lost 4 bases and the V segment lost 5 bases, leaving 5 bases of the junction unmatched. CDR1 is SQVTM, CDR2 ANQGSEA, per germline. The CDR3 is made up of 13 amino acids. This CDR3 reads CSVLTGAADTQYF. DNA of the CDR3: TGCAGCGTTTTGACAGGGGCGGCAGATACGCAGTATTTT.

V is TRBV5-1 and J is TRBJ1-5, with D possibly TRBD1 on 6 matching bases. CDR3 length equals 15 residues. Germline assignment: CDR1 SGHRS and CDR2 YFSETQ. Trimming removed 0 bases from V and 2 bases from J, with 9 bases in between. CDR3 DNA sequence: TGCGCCAGCAGCTTGGGGGGGCAGGGCAATCAGCCCCAGCATTTT. It is translated as CASSLGGQGNQPQHF.

The V and J genes are TRBV7-6 and TRBJ2-3, with 8 bases aligning to TRBD2. The CDR3 is made up of 17 amino acids. The germline CDR1 and CDR2 sequences are SGHVS and FNYEAQ. Trimming removed 5 bases from V and 0 bases from J; junction bases left unmatched: 10. The chain's CDR3 is CASSPPGGGTSTDTQYF. The CDR3 DNA follows: TGTGCCAGCAGCCCGCCGGGAGGGGGGACTAGCACAGATACGCAGTATTTT. Complete variable domain (other parts from reference TRBV7-6 and TRBJ2-3): GAGVSQSPRYKVTKRGQDVALRCDPISGHVSLYWYRQALGQGPEFLTYFNYEAQQDKSGLPNDRFSAERPEGSISTLTIQRTEQRDSAMYRCASSPPGGGTSTDTQYFGPGTRLTVL.

The chain uses TRBV4-1 and TRBJ2-1; 8 bases match TRBD2. The ends lost 0 bases at V and 4 bases at J; junction bases unmatched: 5. The CDR3 length is 16 residues. Germline CDR1 MGHRA, CDR2 YSYEKL. This CDR3 reads CASSQDRVAGYNEQFF. The CDR3 DNA sequence: TGCGCCAGCAGCCAAGATAGAGTAGCGGGGTACAATGAGCAGTTCTTC.

This clone occurred a few times. The chain has TRBV2 and TRBJ2-1, with a tentative D call TRBD2 (6 bases). Trimming removed 6 bases at V and 15 bases at J, with 18 bases between. The CDR3 has 12 residues. CDR1 SNHLY and CDR2 FYNNEI come from the germline V gene. The DNA for the CDR3 is TGTGCCAGCAGCCGGGACTCGATGTTGGGGTTCTTC. Its protein product is CASSRDSMLGFF.

This chain links TRBV5-1 with TRBJ2-3; D possibly corresponds to TRBD1 (5 bases). CDR1 is SGHRS, CDR2 YFSETQ, per germline. Trimming removed 5 bases from V and 6 bases from J, with 10 bases in between. CDR3 length equals 12 residues. Here the CDR3 reads CASSKGIDTQYF. The CDR3 DNA reads TGCGCCAGCAGTAAGGGGATTGATACGCAGTATTTT.

This sequence joins TRBV30 and TRBJ1-4; tentative D call: TRBD1 (6 bases). V lost 3 bases and J 2 bases, leaving 13 bases between the germline ends. The germline V gene has CDR1 GTSNPN and CDR2 SVGIG (reference sequence). The CDR3 sequence is 15 residues long. This CDR3 reads CAWSETGPTNEKLFF. In DNA, the CDR3 is TGTGCCTGGAGCGAAACAGGGCCCACTAATGAAAAACTGTTTTTT.

The chain recombines TRBV30 with TRBJ1-2; D not certain. Germline CDR1 and CDR2: GTSNPN and SVGIG (reference sequence). The CDR3 sequence is 13 residues long. Trimming pared 2 bases from V and 6 bases from J, leaving 13 bases between. CDR3 in amino acids: CAWSPGFGDGYTF. The CDR3, as DNA: TGTGCCTGGAGTCCGGGATTCGGGGATGGCTACACCTTC.

V usage is TRBV6-5 and J usage is TRBJ1-2, with 9 bases aligning to TRBD1. V dropped 0 bases and J dropped 3; count of bases not matched to a gene: 2. The CDR3 has 15 residues. The germline V gene encodes CDR1 MNHEY and CDR2 SVGAGI. The CDR3 spells CASSYSGTGHYGYTF. Written as DNA, the CDR3 is TGTGCCAGCAGTTACTCCGGGACAGGGCACTATGGCTACACCTTC.

Notes on this clone: Other nucleotide sequences in the sample specify the same CDR3. The chain employs TRBV5-4 and TRBJ1-5, with D unclear. Germline CDR1 and CDR2: SGHNT and YYREEE (reference sequence). V lost 4 bases, J lost 2 bases, and 7 bases lay in between. The CDR3 is 13 amino acids. Here the CDR3 reads CASSREGNQPQHF. The DNA for the CDR3 is TGTGCCAGCAGCCGGGAGGGCAATCAGCCCCAGCATTTT.

This chain links TRBV7-2 with TRBJ2-7; D is uncertain. Germline CDR1 and CDR2: SGHTA and FQGNSA. The V gene lost 0 bases and the J gene lost 3 bases, with 9 bases spanning the gap. The CDR3 covers 14 residues. The CDR3 here is CASSLAANYYEQYF. In nucleotides, the CDR3 is TGTGCCAGCAGCTTAGCGGCAAACTACTACGAGCAGTACTTC.